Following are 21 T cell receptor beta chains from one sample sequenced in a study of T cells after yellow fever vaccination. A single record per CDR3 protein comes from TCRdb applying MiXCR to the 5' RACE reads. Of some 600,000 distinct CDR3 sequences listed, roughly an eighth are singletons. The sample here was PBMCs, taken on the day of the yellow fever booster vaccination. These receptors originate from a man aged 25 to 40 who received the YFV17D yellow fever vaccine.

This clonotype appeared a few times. CDR3 protein: CASSLRQGTSTDTQYF. CDR3 in DNA: TGTGCCAGCAGCCTGCGACAAGGGACTAGCACAGATACGCAGTATTTT. This chain connects TRBV5-5 to TRBJ2-3; a weak D match, TRBD2 (6 bases). Trimming removed 4 bases at V and 0 bases at J, with 15 bases between. The CDR3 extends over 16 amino acids. The germline V gene has CDR1 SGHKS and CDR2 YYEKEE (reference sequence).

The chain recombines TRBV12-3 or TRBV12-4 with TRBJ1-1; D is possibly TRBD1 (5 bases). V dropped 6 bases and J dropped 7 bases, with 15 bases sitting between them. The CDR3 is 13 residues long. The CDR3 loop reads CASRGTGSSEAFF. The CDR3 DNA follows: TGTGCCAGCAGGGGAACAGGATCAAGTGAAGCTTTCTTT.

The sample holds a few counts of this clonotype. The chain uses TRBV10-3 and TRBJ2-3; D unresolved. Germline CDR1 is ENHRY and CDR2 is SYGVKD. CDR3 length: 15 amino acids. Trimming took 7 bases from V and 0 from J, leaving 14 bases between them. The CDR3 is CAITTGETSTDTQYF. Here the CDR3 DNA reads TGTGCCATCACCACTGGGGAAACTAGCACAGATACGCAGTATTTT.

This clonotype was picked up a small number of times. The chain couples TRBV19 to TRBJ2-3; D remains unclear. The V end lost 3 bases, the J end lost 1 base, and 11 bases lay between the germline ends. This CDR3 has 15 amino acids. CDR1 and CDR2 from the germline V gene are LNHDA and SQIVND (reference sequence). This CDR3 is CASSIASVRTDTQYF. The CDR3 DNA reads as TGTGCCAGTAGTATTGCCAGCGTCCGCACAGATACGCAGTATTTT.

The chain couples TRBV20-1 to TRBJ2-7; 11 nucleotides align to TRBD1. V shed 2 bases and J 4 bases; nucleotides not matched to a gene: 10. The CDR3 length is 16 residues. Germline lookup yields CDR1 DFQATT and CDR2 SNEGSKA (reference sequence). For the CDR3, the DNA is TGCAGTGCTAGAACCCCGAGAGGACAGGGGGCGTACGAGCAGTACTTC. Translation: CSARTPRGQGAYEQYF.

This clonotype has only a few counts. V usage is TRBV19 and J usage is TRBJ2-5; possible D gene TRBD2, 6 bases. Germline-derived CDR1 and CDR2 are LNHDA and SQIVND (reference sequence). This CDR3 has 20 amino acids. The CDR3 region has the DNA TGTGGGGCCTGGGCCCTGTGCCAAAAAACGGGAGCGGGCCCCGAAGAGACCCAGTACTTC. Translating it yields CGAWALCQKTGAGPEETQYF.

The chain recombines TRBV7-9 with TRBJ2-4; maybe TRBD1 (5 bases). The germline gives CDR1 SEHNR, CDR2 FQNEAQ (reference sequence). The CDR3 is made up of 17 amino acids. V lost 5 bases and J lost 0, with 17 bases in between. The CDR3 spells CASSPMSGFGAKNIQYF. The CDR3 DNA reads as TGTGCCAGCAGCCCCATGTCAGGGTTCGGAGCCAAAAACATTCAGTACTTC.

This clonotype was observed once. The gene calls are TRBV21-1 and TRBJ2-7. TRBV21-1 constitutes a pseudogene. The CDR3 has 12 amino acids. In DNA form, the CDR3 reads TGTGCCGGCAGGACAGCTCGGGACGAGCAGTACTTC. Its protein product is CAGRTARDEQYF.

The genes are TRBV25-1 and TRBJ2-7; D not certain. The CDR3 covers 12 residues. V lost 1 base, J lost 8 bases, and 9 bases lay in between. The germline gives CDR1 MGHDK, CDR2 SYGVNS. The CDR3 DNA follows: TGTGCCAGCAGTGAATGGGAAGGCAAGCAGTACTTC. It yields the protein CASSEWEGKQYF.

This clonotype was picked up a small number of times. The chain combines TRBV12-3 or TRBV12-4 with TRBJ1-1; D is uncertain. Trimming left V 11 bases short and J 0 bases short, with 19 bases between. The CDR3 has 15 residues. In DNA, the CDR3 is TGTGCCTCACTTAGGCACCTCAAATTGAACACTGAAGCTTTCTTT. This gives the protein CASLRHLKLNTEAFF.

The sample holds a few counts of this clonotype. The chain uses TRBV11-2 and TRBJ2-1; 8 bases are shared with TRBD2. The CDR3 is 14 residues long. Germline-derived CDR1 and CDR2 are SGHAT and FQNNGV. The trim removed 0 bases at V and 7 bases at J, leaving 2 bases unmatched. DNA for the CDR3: TGTGCCAGCAGCTTAGAGGGACTAGGAAATGAGCAGTTCTTC. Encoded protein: CASSLEGLGNEQFF.

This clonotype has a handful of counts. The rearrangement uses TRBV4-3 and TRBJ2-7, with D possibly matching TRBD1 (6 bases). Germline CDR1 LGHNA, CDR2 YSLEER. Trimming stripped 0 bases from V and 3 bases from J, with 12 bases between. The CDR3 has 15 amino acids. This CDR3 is CASSQEPGHNYEQYF. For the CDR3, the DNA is TGCGCCAGCAGCCAAGAACCGGGACATAACTACGAGCAGTACTTC.

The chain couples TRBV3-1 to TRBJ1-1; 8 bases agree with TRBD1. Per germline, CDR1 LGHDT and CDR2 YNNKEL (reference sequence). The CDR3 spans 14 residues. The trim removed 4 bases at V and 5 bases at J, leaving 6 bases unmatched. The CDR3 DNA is TGTGCCAGCAGCCCGACAGGGGTTAAAACTGAAGCTTTCTTT. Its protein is CASSPTGVKTEAFF.

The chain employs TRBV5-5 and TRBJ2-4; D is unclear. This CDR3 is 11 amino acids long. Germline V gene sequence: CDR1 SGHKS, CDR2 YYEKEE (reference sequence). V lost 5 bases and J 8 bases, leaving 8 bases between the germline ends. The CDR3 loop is CASSLMYIQYF. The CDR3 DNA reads TGTGCCAGCAGTTTGATGTACATTCAGTACTTC. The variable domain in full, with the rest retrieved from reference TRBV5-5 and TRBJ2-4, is DAGVTQSPTHLIKTRGQQVTLRCSPISGHKSVSWYQQVLGQGPQFIFQYYEKEERGRGNFPDRFSARQFPNYSSELNVNALLLGDSALYLCASSLMYIQYFGAGTRLSVL.

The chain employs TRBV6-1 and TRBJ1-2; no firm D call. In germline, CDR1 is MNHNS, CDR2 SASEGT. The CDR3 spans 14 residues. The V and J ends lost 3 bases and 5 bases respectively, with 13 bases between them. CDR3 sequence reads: CASSDAIEKYGYTF. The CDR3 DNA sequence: TGTGCCAGCAGTGACGCCATAGAGAAATATGGCTACACCTTC.

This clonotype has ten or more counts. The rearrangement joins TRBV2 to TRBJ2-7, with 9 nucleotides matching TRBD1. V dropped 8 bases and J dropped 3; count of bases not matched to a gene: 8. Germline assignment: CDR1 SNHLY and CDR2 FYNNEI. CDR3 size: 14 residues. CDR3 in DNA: TGTGCCAGCTCCTTGGGGACAGGGTTCTACGAGCAGTACTTC. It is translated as CASSLGTGFYEQYF.

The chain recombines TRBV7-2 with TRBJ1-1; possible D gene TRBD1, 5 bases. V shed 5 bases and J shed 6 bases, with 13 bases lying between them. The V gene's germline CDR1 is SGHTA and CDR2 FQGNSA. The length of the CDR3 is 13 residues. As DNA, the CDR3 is TGTGCCAGCAGCCCACAGTTAGGGGCTGAAGCTTTCTTT. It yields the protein CASSPQLGAEAFF.

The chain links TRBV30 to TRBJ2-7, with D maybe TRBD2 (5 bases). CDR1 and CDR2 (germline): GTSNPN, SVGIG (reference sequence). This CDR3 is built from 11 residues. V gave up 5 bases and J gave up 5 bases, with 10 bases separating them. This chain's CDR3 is CAWGGGHEQYF. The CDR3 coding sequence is TGTGCCTGGGGTGGAGGCCACGAGCAGTACTTC. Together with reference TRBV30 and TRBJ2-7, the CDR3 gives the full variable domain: SQTIHQWPATLVQPVGSPLSLECTVEGTSNPNLYWYRQAAGRGLQLLFYSVGIGQISSEVPQNLSASRPQDRQFILSSKKLLLSDSGFYLCAWGGGHEQYFGPGTRLTVT.

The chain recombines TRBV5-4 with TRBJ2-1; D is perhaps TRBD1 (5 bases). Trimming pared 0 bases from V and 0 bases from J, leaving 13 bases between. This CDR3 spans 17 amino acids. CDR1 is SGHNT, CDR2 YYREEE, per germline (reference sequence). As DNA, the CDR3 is TGTGCCAGCAGCTTGGCCGTAAGACAGAGCTCCTACAATGAGCAGTTCTTC. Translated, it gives CASSLAVRQSSYNEQFF.

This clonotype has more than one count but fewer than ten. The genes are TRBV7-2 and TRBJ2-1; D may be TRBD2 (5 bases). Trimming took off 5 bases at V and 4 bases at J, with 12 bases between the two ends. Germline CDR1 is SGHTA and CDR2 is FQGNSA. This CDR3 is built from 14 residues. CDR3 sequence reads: CASSRSPGYNEQFF. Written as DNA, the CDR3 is TGTGCCAGCAGCCGCTCGCCGGGGTACAATGAGCAGTTCTTC.

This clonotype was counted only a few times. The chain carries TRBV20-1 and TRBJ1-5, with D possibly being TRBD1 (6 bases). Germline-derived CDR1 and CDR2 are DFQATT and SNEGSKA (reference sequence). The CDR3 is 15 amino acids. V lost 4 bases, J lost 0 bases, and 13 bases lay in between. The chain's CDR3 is CSATRTETSNQPQHF. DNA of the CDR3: TGCAGTGCTACGCGGACAGAGACTAGCAATCAGCCCCAGCATTTT.